This is a list of T cell receptor beta chains from one sample in a study of OX40 agonist ivuxolimab in advanced cancers. Data came from immunoSEQ multiplex PCR; TCRdb stores just in-frame clones and leaves some out. Of tens of thousands of clones listed, approximately 90% are singletons. This sample comprised CD4+ or CD8+ T cells sorted from blood, obtained in a trial of the OX40 agonist ivuxolimab. The receptors originated from an adult with an advanced solid tumor such as melanoma, head and neck, liver or kidney cancer. CDR3s include the opening cysteine and the closing phenylalanine or tryptophan. A D gene is named only where the DNA matches it firmly. Clone size, where shown, is once, few, many, or a class for clones that have expanded.

j_gene | abundance | v_gene | d_gene | CDR3nt | CDR3aa
TRBJ1-1 | - | TRBV6-5 | - | TGTGCCAGCAGTTACGGGGTGGACACTGAAGCTTTCTTT | CASSYGVDTEAFF
TRBJ2-1 | - | TRBV10-1 | - | TGCGCCAGCAGTGAGTCGGGGTTGGGGAGGTCAGCCCCCGGTGAGCAGTTCTTC | CASSESGLGRSAPGEQFF
TRBJ1-2 | once | TRBV7-8 | - | TGTGCCAGCAGCCCCATCGTGGGGGGCTACACCTTC | CASSPIVGGYTF
TRBJ1-2 | - | TRBV28 | - | TGTGCCAGCAGTTCCCTGTCAGGGGACCCTAACTATGGCTACACCTTC | CASSSLSGDPNYGYTF
TRBJ2-1 | - | TRBV5-1 | - | TGCGCCAGCAGCTTGGGACAGTCAGACAATGAGCAGTTCTTC | CASSLGQSDNEQFF
TRBJ1-2 | - | TRBV30 | - | TGTGCCTTTCATGGGTATGGCTACACCTTC | CAFHGYGYTF
TRBJ2-3 | - | TRBV5-5 | - | TGTGCCAGCAGCTTCCAAGGAGATACGCAGTATTTT | CASSFQGDTQYF
TRBJ1-4 | - | TRBV25-1 | TRBD1 | TGTGCCAGCAGTGATGACAGGGGAAGTGAAAAACTGTTTTTT | CASSDDRGSEKLFF
TRBJ2-2 | - | TRBV5-1 | - | TGCGCCAGCAGCCGGGGTCCCCAGGGCGTCGGGGAGCTGTTTTTT | CASSRGPQGVGELFF
TRBJ1-6 | - | TRBV18 | - | TGTGCCAGCTCACCAAACCGGGACCCGGGTAATTCACCCCTCCACTTT | CASSPNRDPGNSPLHF
TRBJ2-7 | - | TRBV6-1 | - | TGTGCCAGCAACTTGGTCGACGGAGCCTACGAGCAGTACTTC | CASNLVDGAYEQYF
TRBJ2-3 | - | TRBV19 | - | TGTGCCAGTAGAGGTACAGCACTAGATACGCAGTATTTT | CASRGTALDTQYF
TRBJ1-1 | - | TRBV28 | - | TGTGCCTCCTCCACGGTGAACACTGAAGCTTTCTTT | CASSTVNTEAFF
TRBJ1-1 | - | TRBV30 | - | TGTGCCTGGAGTGTTACTCCTATGAACACTGAAGCTTTCTTT | CAWSVTPMNTEAFF
TRBJ2-3 | - | TRBV19 | - | TGTGCCAGTAGTATCCTCCAGGGAGAAACAGATACGCAGTATTTT | CASSILQGETDTQYF
TRBJ1-4 | - | TRBV2 | TRBD1 | TGTGCCAGCAGAGAAGTCCAGGGGGCCGGAGAAAAACTGTTTTTT | CASREVQGAGEKLFF
TRBJ1-3 | - | TRBV9 | - | TGTGCCAGCAGCGTAGAACAATCAGGAAACACCATATATTTT | CASSVEQSGNTIYF
TRBJ1-1 | few | TRBV5-1 | - | TGCGCCAGCAGCTTGGAGGTGAACACTGAAGCTTTCTTT | CASSLEVNTEAFF
TRBJ2-7 | - | TRBV6-6 | - | TGTGCCAGCGGGGGCCGGGGCGAGCAGTACTTC | CASGGRGEQYF
TRBJ1-1 | - | TRBV6-6 | - | TGTGCCAGCAGTTACTCGGAGGGCACTGAAGCTTTCTTT | CASSYSEGTEAFF
TRBJ1-1 | - | TRBV5-1 | TRBD1 | TGCGCCAGCAGCTTGCAGGGACAGGATACTGAAGCTTTCTTT | CASSLQGQDTEAFF
TRBJ1-1 | - | TRBV18 | TRBD1 | TGTGCCAGCTCACCAGAGGGGGCGCGGGGGGAAGCTTTCTTT | CASSPEGARGEAFF
TRBJ2-1 | - | TRBV9 | TRBD2 | TGTGCCAGCAGCGTAACCAGCGGGGCCCGCCGCGATGAGCAGTTCTTC | CASSVTSGARRDEQFF
TRBJ1-5 | - | TRBV5-1 | - | TGCGCCAGCAGCTTGGGCGGGGGGGATCAGCCCCAGCATTTT | CASSLGGGDQPQHF
TRBJ1-2 | - | TRBV10-1 | - | TGCGCCAGCAGTGACCCAGGAGGCTATGGCTACACCTTC | CASSDPGGYGYTF
TRBJ1-1 | once | TRBV28 | - | TGTGCCAGCAGTTTATTTTGGCAAAAGGGGATGAACACTGAAGCTTTCTTT | CASSLFWQKGMNTEAFF
TRBJ1-5 | once | TRBV6-6 | - | TGTGCCAGCACCGAATATAGCAATCAGCCCCAGCATTTT | CASTEYSNQPQHF
TRBJ1-5 | - | TRBV6-4 | - | TGTGCCAGCCCGACCTACGTTGGCCAGCCCCAGCATTTT | CASPTYVGQPQHF
TRBJ1-6 | few | TRBV10-3 | TRBD1 | TGTGCCACAGGACAGGGGAATTCACCCCTCCACTTT | CATGQGNSPLHF
TRBJ2-1 | - | TRBV7-6 | TRBD1 | TGTGCCAGCAGCTCAGCTACGGACAGGGTTGGGGAGCAGTTCTTC | CASSSATDRVGEQFF
TRBJ2-1 | - | TRBV7-8 | - | TGTGCCAGCAGTACCCAACCCCTAGACAGAGGATATTTCTTC | CASSTQPLDRGYFF
TRBJ1-1 | few | TRBV6-4 | - | TGTGCCAGCAGCTCACAGGGAGGGAACACTGAAGCTTTCTTT | CASSSQGGNTEAFF
TRBJ1-3 | few | TRBV6-5 | TRBD1 | TGTGCCAGCAGCTTACAGGGGGTCGGTGGAAACACCATATATTTT | CASSLQGVGGNTIYF
TRBJ2-7 | - | TRBV7-2 | - | TGTGCCAGCAGCTTAGGGCCCGGAACCTGGGAGCAGTACTTC | CASSLGPGTWEQYF
TRBJ2-7 | - | TRBV28 | - | TGTGCCAGCAGCTCGGGACTACCAGGGGGGAGGGGCGAGCAGTACTTC | CASSSGLPGGRGEQYF